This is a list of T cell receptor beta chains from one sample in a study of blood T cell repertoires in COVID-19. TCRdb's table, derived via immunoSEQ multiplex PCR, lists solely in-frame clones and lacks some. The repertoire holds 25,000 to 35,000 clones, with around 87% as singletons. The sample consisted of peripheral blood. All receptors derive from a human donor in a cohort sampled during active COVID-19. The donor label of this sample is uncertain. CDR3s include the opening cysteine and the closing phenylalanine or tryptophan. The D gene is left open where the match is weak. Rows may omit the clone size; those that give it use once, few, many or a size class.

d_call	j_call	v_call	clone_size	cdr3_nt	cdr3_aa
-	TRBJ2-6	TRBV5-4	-	TGTGCCAGCAGCTTAGAACTAGCTGGGGCCAACGTCCTGACTTTC	CASSLELAGANVLTF
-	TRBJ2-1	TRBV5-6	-	TGTGCCAGCAGGGGAGGAGGTGAGCAGTTCTTC	CASRGGGEQFF
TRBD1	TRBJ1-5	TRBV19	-	TGTGCCAGTAGTATGAATTTACGACAGGGCTTTACTCAGCCCCAGCATTTT	CASSMNLRQGFTQPQHF
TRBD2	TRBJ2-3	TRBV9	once	TGTGCCAGCAGCGTGCGGGGGATAAAAGGTACAGATACGCAGTATTTT	CASSVRGIKGTDTQYF
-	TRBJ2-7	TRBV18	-	TGTGCCAGCTCACCGGTTGGAGGCCGTGGATCCTACGAGCAGTACTTC	CASSPVGGRGSYEQYF
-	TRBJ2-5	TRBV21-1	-	TGTGCCAGCAGCAAATTCGCTAGCGGGAGGCGTATACAAGAGACCCAGTACTTC	CASSKFASGRRIQETQYF
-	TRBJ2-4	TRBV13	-	TGTGCCAGCAGCTTAGGGCTCCTGGGGCTCGTTCAGTACTTC	CASSLGLLGLVQYF
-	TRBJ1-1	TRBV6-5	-	TGTGCCAGCAGTTCAGGGGATGGGAACACTGAAGCTTTCTTT	CASSSGDGNTEAFF
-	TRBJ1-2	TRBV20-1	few	TGCAGTGCTAGTGTACAGGGCGCTGCTGATGGCTACACCTTC	CSASVQGAADGYTF
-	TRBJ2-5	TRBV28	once	TGTGCCAGCAGTTTAGCGGCGGGGTTAGGCGATTTTGAGACCCAGTACTTC	CASSLAAGLGDFETQYF
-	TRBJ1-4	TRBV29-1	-	TGCAGCGTTTGGGGCGTTTCGGAAAAACTGTTTTTT	CSVWGVSEKLFF
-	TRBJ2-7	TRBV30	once	TGTGCCTGGAGTGTAGAGTTCTCCTACGAGCAGTACTTC	CAWSVEFSYEQYF
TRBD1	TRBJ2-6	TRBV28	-	TGTGCCAGCAGTTTATTAGGCAGGGGGCTTTCTGGGGCCAACGTCCTGACTTTC	CASSLLGRGLSGANVLTF
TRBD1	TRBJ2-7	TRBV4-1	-	TGCGCCAGCAGCCAAGATCCGGGACAGGGCCTTGAGCAGTACTTC	CASSQDPGQGLEQYF
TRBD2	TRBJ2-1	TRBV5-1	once	TGCGCCAGCAGGGCGGCGGGAGGGCCGGGAAATGAGCAGTTCTTC	CASRAAGGPGNEQFF
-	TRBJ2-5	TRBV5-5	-	TGTGCCAGCAGCTTTTGGCGAACAGGTCAAGAGACCCAGTACTTC	CASSFWRTGQETQYF
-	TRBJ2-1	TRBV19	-	TGTGCCAGTAGGAAGAACGGGGGTTCCTACAATGAGCAGTTCTTC	CASRKNGGSYNEQFF